This TCR beta chain was documented in a study of T-cell memory formation after mild COVID-19. Study information: The study found TCR clusters largely donor specific.

TCRdb used MiXCR to reprocess the 5' RACE reads, holding one entry per CDR3 protein. The sample has around 99,000 distinct CDR3 sequences; approximately 14% are singletons. V lost 5 bases to trimming and J lost 8 bases, with 19 bases between them. Per the germline V gene, CDR1 is SEHNR and CDR2 is FQNEAQ (reference sequence). This CDR3 has 15 residues. Remarks on this clonotype: Its specificity is unknown.

Study observations and caveats: That cross-reactive memory joined was suggested by some responding clones appearing in pre-infection memory. Contracting CD8+ clones were enriched in EMRA, CD4+ mainly in CM and EM.

Sequenced material: PBMCs or a T cell subset sorted from them (not recorded which). The chain has TRBV7-9 and TRBJ1-5, with a possible D match to TRBD1 (6 bases). The sequence came from a man between 18 and 29 years old who had mild COVID-19 (a few samples of this study predate the infection). Cell type and time point are not known. The CDR3 DNA is TGTGCCAGCAGCGGGCTTAGGGGGGGCTTAGAGCCCCAGCATTTT. Translated: CASSGLRGGLEPQHF.